The clone carrying this T cell receptor (beta chain) showed up just once. Researchers ran the PCR with 60 Vbeta and 13 Jbeta primers. Sequenced by immunoSEQ multiplex PCR; TCRdb stores in-frame clones only, minus some. The table lists some 140,000 clones, roughly three quarters of them singletons. This specimen comes from a study of cytomegalovirus exposure and HLA in healthy donors. This CDR3 is built from 12 residues. Trimming removed 3 bases from V and 8 bases from J, with 10 bases in between. Germline CDR1 and CDR2: SGHTA and FQGNSA. This TCR was sampled from a man aged 35 to 55 in good health and CMV-seronegative. The source material was PBMCs. The chain joins TRBV7-2 to TRBJ1-1, with no clear D. The CDR3 DNA follows: TGTGCCAGCAGCTTCCGGGGTTGGGAAGCTTTCTTT. Residues: CASSFRGWEAFF.